The 15 T cell receptor beta chains listed next were all sequenced from one sample in a study of T cell clonality in common variable immunodeficiency. The protocol was immunoSEQ multiplex PCR, while the TCRdb copy is restricted to in-frame clones and leaves out a portion. Observed in the sample are tens of thousands of clones, none of them singletons. Input material: peripheral blood mononuclear cells. Receptors were obtained from a person aged 18 to 70 in good health.

This clone was seen more than once but under ten times. Germline and junction disagree at one end, which may indicate a read error. Read coverage stops 3 residues before the CDR3 terminus; the germline J gene supplies the remainder. In the same sample, other DNA sequences code for this CDR3. The V call is TRBV6-1, the J call TRBJ2-7, with 7 bases fitting TRBD1. Germline-derived CDR1 and CDR2 are MNHNS and SASEGT. The CDR3 runs to 14 residues. The CDR3 DNA, read in part, is TGCGCCAGTAGGGAAGACAGGGCGTCCTACGAG. Its translation: CASREDRASYE. The CDR3 in its entirety is CASREDRASYEQYF.

This clone was seen at least ten times. The missing CDR3 end, 3 residues past where the read stops, is filled in from the germline J gene. The genes are TRBV18 and TRBJ2-4; no definite D call. The V gene's germline CDR1 is KGHSH and CDR2 LQKENI. The V and J ends lost 5 bases and 0 bases respectively, with 5 bases between them. This CDR3 region has 13 residues. The DNA read from the CDR3 is TGTGCCAGCTCATTCGTAGCCAAAAACATT. Translating it yields CASSFVAKNI. The CDR3 in full is CASSFVAKNIQYF.

This clone was seen at least ten times. The CDR3 is cut off 3 residues early in the read; its end comes from the germline J gene. The rearrangement joins TRBV20-1 to TRBJ1-5, with unresolved D. The CDR3 runs to 13 residues. Per the germline V gene, CDR1 is DFQATT and CDR2 is SNEGSKA (reference sequence). The V end lost 6 bases, the J end lost 8 bases, and 17 bases lay between the germline ends. CDR3: CSASGRAGEPQHF. The part of the CDR3 DNA that was read is TGCAGTGCCTCAGGAAGGGCCGGGGAGCCC.

This clone was seen repeatedly, ten times or more. Read data end 3 residues before the CDR3 end; the end is taken from the germline J gene. The chain uses TRBV7-7 and TRBJ2-6, with 7 bases fitting TRBD1. The CDR3 is made up of 13 amino acids. Germline V gene lookup returns CDR1 SSHAT and CDR2 FNYEAQ (reference sequence). This CDR3 reads CATQGAGANVLTF. The part of the CDR3 DNA that was read is TGTGCTACCCAGGGGGCTGGGGCCAACGTC.

This clone was seen at least ten times. The read falls 3 residues short of the CDR3 end, and the missing part is taken from the germline J gene. The chain uses TRBV20-1 and TRBJ2-3, with 9 bases identical to TRBD2. Germline CDR1 is DFQATT and CDR2 is SNEGSKA (reference sequence). This CDR3 has 15 residues. J was trimmed by 6 bases and V by 1 base; bases with no gene match: 8. Incomplete CDR3 DNA: TGCAGTGCTAGAGTTCTTAGCGGGAGTATGGATACG. Residues: CSARVLSGSMDT. The full CDR3 protein is CSARVLSGSMDTQYF.

This clone appeared many times. The CDR3 spells CASSPRQGITSPLHF. Incomplete CDR3 DNA: TGTGCCAGCAGTCCCCGACAGGGGATTACTTCACCC. This rearrangement joins TRBV28 to TRBJ1-6, with 8 positions matching TRBD1. The CDR3 is cut off 3 residues early in the read; its end comes from the germline J gene. V lost 5 bases and J lost 9; bases outside the gene matches: 9. Per germline, CDR1 MDHEN and CDR2 SYDVKM. This CDR3 spans 15 amino acids. Complete variable domain (other parts from reference TRBV28 and TRBJ1-6): DVKVTQSSRYLVKRTGEKVFLECVQDMDHENMFWYRQDPGLGLRLIYFSYDVKMKEKGDIPEGYSVSREKKERFSLILESASTNQTSMYLCASSPRQGITSPLHFGNGTRLTVT.

This clone occurred many times. The read ends 3 residues early relative to the CDR3; the germline J gene fills the gap. This chain links TRBV19 with TRBJ1-2; 7 positions agree with TRBD1. Per germline, CDR1 LNHDA and CDR2 SQIVND (reference sequence). Trimming took 6 bases from V and 4 from J; bases not matched to a gene: 8. CDR3 length equals 14 residues. Partial CDR3 DNA: TGTGCCAGTAGCACCCAGGACAGGCTCTATGGC. It encodes CASSTQDRLYG. The whole CDR3 sequence reads CASSTQDRLYGYTF.

This clone occurred many times. The DNA ends 3 residues before the CDR3 does, and the rest of the CDR3 is filled in from the germline J gene. The chain recombines TRBV11-2 with TRBJ1-2, with D hard to call. CDR3 length equals 15 residues. Germline CDR1 and CDR2: SGHAT and FQNNGV. With 8 bases removed from V and 6 bases from J, the gap between germline ends came to 22 bases. CDR3 protein: CASLTAGSFRDGYTF. Incomplete CDR3 DNA: TGTGCCAGCCTCACGGCGGGTTCTTTTCGAGATGGC.

This clone was recorded at least ten times. The CDR3 end lies 3 residues beyond the end of the read and is filled in from the germline J gene. The chain combines TRBV14 with TRBJ2-3, with a possible D match to TRBD2 (6 bases). V lost 5 bases to trimming and J lost 0 bases, with 12 bases between them. Germline V CDR1 and CDR2: SGHDN, FVKESK. CDR3 length equals 15 residues. The covered CDR3 bases are TGTGCCAGCAGCACTACCGGGACTAGCACAGATACG. The encoded protein is CASSTTGTSTDT. The full CDR3 reads CASSTTGTSTDTQYF. The complete variable domain, with remaining parts taken from reference TRBV14 and TRBJ2-3, reads EAGVTQFPSHSVIEKGQTVTLRCDPISGHDNLYWYRRVMGKEIKFLLHFVKESKQDESGMPNNRFLAERTGGTYSTLKVQPAELEDSGVYFCASSTTGTSTDTQYFGPGTRLTVL.

In its sample, this clone was seen a few times. From the germline J gene comes the end of the CDR3, since the read stops 3 residues before it. The chain joins TRBV23-1 to TRBJ2-5, with 7 bases lining up with TRBD2. TRBV23-1 is reported as an ORF; its role is uncertain. The CDR3 is made up of 18 amino acids. V was pared by 4 bases and J by 3 bases, with 17 bases of the junction left unmatched. CDR3 sequence: CASSRQGPPWGGEETQYF. CDR3 bases read: TGCGCCAGCAGTCGCCAAGGACCCCCTTGGGGGGGGGAAGAGACC.

This clone was observed at least ten times. Read coverage stops 3 residues before the CDR3 terminus; the germline J gene supplies the remainder. This chain joins TRBV7-6 and TRBJ2-2; 10 nucleotides agree with TRBD2. Losses at the gene ends were 5 bases for V and 5 bases for J; bases not matched to a gene: 8. The CDR3 has 16 residues. Germline values: CDR1 SGHVS, CDR2 FNYEAQ. The part of the CDR3 DNA that was read is TGTGCCAGCAGCCATAGCGGGAGGCCGGTAACCGGGGAG. The encoded protein is CASSHSGRPVTGE. From start to end, the CDR3 is CASSHSGRPVTGELFF.

This clone was found many times. Read data end 3 residues before the CDR3 end; the end is taken from the germline J gene. The rearrangement uses TRBV18 and TRBJ1-5; 8 positions match TRBD1. The CDR3 extends over 14 amino acids. J gave up 3 bases and V 3 bases, and 1 base lay outside the gene matches. CDR1 is KGHSH, CDR2 LQKENI, per germline. The sequenced part of the CDR3 DNA is TGTGCCAGCTCACCTCAGGGGGCCAATCAGCCC. It specifies CASSPQGANQP. The full CDR3 sequence reads CASSPQGANQPQHF.

As to this clone: Read sequence stops 3 residues before the CDR3 end, and the germline J gene provides the missing end. V is TRBV19 and J is TRBJ1-1; 7 bases agree with TRBD1. CDR3 length equals 15 residues. Germline V gene sequence: CDR1 LNHDA, CDR2 SQIVND (reference sequence). V lost 6 bases and J lost 1; bases outside the gene matches: 8. The sequenced part of the CDR3 DNA is TGTGCCAGTAGGGGAGGGGGCCAGACGAACACTGAA. It translates to CASRGGGQTNTE. From start to end, the CDR3 is CASRGGGQTNTEAFF. Combining the CDR3 with reference TRBV19 and TRBJ1-1 gives the whole variable domain DGGITQSPKYLFRKEGQNVTLSCEQNLNHDAMYWYRQDPGQGLRLIYYSQIVNDFQKGDIAEGYSVSREKKESFPLTVTSAQKNPTAFYLCASRGGGQTNTEAFFGQGTRLTVV.

This clone was counted many times. The DNA ends 3 residues before the CDR3 does, and the rest of the CDR3 is filled in from the germline J gene. The gene calls are TRBV20-1 and TRBJ2-1; 7 bases match TRBD2. Trimming cost V 4 bases and J 0 bases; bases outside gene matches: 6. Germline V gene data show CDR1 as DFQATT and CDR2 as SNEGSKA (reference sequence). The CDR3 is 15 residues long. The sequenced CDR3 bases are TGCAGTGCTACCGGCGGGGGAAGCTCCTACAATGAG. Translation: CSATGGGSSYNE. From start to end, the CDR3 is CSATGGGSSYNEQFF.

This clone was picked up many times. At one end the junction does not follow the germline gene, possibly because of a read error. The read ends 3 residues early relative to the CDR3; the germline J gene fills the gap. The chain combines TRBV5-1 with TRBJ1-2; D unclear. CDR1 and CDR2 from the germline V gene are SGHRS and YFSETQ. The CDR3 contains 13 residues. CDR3 sequence reads: CASSLGKNYGYTF. Partial CDR3 DNA: TGCGCCAGCAGCTTGGGAAAGAACTACGGC. Together with reference TRBV5-1 and TRBJ1-2, the CDR3 gives the full variable domain: KAGVTQTPRYLIKTRGQQVTLSCSPISGHRSVSWYQQTPGQGLQFLFEYFSETQRNKGNFPGRFSGRQFSNSRSEMNVSTLELGDSALYLCASSLGKNYGYTFGSGTRLTVV.